This paragraph reports one T cell receptor (beta chain). What it recognizes is unknown. The CDR3 is 17 residues long. V was trimmed by 5 bases and J by 0 bases, leaving 17 bases between them. The germline V gene encodes CDR1 MNHNY and CDR2 SVGAGI (reference sequence). Some clones are missing from TCRdb's copy, which holds only in-frame ones; the method was immunoSEQ multiplex PCR. The sample includes about 100,000 clones, about 90% of them seen just once. These data come from a study of T cell responses to AZD1222 COVID-19 vaccine. Study results and caveats: Once two AZD1222 doses were given, Spike-specific TCR breadth and depth went up. Vaccine-associated CD4 TCRs spanned spike, dominant at 160-218 and 743-854.

The TCR originated in an adult in good health. Sequenced material: peripheral blood, taken on day 0 of AZD1222 vaccination. The rearrangement joins TRBV6-6 to TRBJ1-3; D is unresolved. In nucleotides, the CDR3 is TGTGCCAGCAGTCGCGACAAGCGGGCCTACTCTGGAAACACCATATATTTT. It translates to CASSRDKRAYSGNTIYF.